This TCR beta chain is from a study of blood T cell repertoires in COVID-19. Study background: PBMCs, B-cell-depleted T cells, or T cells provided the cDNA or gDNA that made up the material.

Source study methods: Estimation of nucleated cell counts relied on the amplification of reference gene primers. This table comes from immunoSEQ multiplex PCR, and its TCRdb copy is limited to in-frame clones, with some not included. Clone size and the V and J calls come from that table; the DNA yielded D and trimming. This table has around 170,000 clones, roughly 80% appearing once. V was trimmed by 4 bases and J by 4 bases, leaving 20 bases between them. The CDR3 is 16 amino acids. CDR1 and CDR2 from the germline V gene are SGHRS and YFSETQ. The sample was peripheral blood. The source is a man aged 25 to 45 with active or convalescent COVID-19. The chain combines TRBV5-1 with TRBJ1-2; D call uncertain. The CDR3 sequence: CASSLGNLLNPYGYTF. In DNA, the CDR3 is TGCGCCAGCAGCCTCGGGAACCTGCTAAACCCCTATGGCTACACCTTC.